This note documents a single T cell receptor (beta chain) sequence. Its specificity is not known. Researchers gathered lesional scalp punch biopsies and peripheral blood from patients with alopecia areata. Sorting of PBMCs yielded the CD4+ and CD8+ T cells. This sample stems from a study of CD8+ T cells in alopecia areata. Study-level points and caveats: Elevated clonality characterized lesional scalp relative to normal scalp, particularly in alopecia totalis/universalis.

V lost 10 bases and J 11 bases, leaving 20 bases between the germline ends. CDR1 and CDR2 from the germline V gene are MNHEY and SMNVEV (reference sequence). The length of the CDR3 is 12 residues. Once RNA had been extracted, it was reverse transcribed into cDNA to act as the sequencing template. The protocol was immunoSEQ multiplex PCR, while the TCRdb copy is restricted to in-frame clones and leaves out a portion. In the table there are some 150,000 clones, 50% to 65% of which are singletons. The sequence was collected from a human donor with alopecia areata. Specimen: CD8+ T cells sorted from blood, collected at week 0. The chain has TRBV27 and TRBJ1-1; a weak D match, TRBD1 (6 bases). The CDR3 region is CAILIPGHGAFF. CDR3 nucleotides: TGTGCCATCCTTATCCCGGGACACGGTGCTTTCTTT.